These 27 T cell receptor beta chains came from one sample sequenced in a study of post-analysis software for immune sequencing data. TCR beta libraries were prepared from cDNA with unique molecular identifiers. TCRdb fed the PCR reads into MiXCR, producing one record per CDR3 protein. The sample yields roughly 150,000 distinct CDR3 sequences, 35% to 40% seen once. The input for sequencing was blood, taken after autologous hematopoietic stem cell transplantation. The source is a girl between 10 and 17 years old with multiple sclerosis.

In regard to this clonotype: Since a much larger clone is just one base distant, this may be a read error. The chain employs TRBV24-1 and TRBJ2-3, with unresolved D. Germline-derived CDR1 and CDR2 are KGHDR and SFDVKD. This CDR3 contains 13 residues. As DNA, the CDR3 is TGTGCCACCAGGCCAAGAGGCACAGATACGCAGGATTTT. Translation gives CATRPRGTDTQDF.

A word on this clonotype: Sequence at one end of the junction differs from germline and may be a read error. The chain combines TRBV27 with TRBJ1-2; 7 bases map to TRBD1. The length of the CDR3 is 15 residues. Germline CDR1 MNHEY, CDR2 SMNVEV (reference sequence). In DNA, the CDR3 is TGTGTCAGCAGTTCCCGGGAGGGGGCAATAGGGGGCTACACCTTC. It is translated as CVSSSREGAIGGYTF.

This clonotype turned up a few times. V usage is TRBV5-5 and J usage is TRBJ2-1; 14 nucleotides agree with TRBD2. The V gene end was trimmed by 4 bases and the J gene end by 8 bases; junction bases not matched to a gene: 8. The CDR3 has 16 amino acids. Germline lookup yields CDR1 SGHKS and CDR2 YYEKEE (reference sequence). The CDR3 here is CASSPGTSGSPHEQFF. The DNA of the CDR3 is TGTGCCAGCAGCCCCGGGACTAGCGGGAGTCCCCATGAGCAGTTCTTC.

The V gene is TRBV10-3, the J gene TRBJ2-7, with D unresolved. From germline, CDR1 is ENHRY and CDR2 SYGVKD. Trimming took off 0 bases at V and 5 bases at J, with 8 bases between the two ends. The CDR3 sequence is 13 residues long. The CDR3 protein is CAISESMPNEQYF. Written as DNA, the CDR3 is TGTGCCATCAGTGAGTCAATGCCCAACGAGCAGTACTTC.

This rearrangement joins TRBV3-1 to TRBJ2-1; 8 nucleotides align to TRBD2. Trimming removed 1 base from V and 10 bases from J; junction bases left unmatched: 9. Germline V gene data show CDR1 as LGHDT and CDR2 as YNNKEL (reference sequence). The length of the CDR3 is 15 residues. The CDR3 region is CASSQAPLAGKEQFF. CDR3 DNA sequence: TGTGCCAGCAGCCAAGCCCCCCTAGCGGGCAAGGAGCAGTTCTTC.

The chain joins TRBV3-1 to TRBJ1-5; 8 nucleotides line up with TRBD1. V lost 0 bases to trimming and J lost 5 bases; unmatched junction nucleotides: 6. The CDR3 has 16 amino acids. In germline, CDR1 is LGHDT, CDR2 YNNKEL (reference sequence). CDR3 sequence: CASSQDGPTGDQPQHF. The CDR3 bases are TGTGCCAGCAGCCAAGACGGTCCGACAGGGGATCAGCCCCAGCATTTT.

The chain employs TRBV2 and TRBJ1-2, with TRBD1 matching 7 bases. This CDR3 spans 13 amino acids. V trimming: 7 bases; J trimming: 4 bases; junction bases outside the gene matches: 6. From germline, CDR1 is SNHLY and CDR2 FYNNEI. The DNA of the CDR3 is TGTGCCAGCAAATACAGGGGCGGCTATGGCTACACCTTC. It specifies CASKYRGGYGYTF.

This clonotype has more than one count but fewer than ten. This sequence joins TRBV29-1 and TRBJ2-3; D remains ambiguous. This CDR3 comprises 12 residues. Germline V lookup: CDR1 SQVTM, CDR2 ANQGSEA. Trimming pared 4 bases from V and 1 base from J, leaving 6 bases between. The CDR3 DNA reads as TGCAGCGTTGTAGTTCGCACAGATACGCAGTATTTT. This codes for CSVVVRTDTQYF.

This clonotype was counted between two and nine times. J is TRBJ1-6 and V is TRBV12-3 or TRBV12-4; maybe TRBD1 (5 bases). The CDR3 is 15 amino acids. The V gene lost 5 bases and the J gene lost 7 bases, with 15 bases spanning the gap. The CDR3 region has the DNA TGTGCCAGCAGTGTGCGGTCCGGGGCGAATTCACCCCTCCACTTT. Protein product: CASSVRSGANSPLHF.

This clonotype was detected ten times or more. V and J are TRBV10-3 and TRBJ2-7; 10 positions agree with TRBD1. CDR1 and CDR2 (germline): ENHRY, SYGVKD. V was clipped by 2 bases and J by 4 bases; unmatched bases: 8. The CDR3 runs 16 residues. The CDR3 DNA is TGTGCCATCAGTGAGGCGAGACCGGGACAGGGGTACGAGCAGTACTTC. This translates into CAISEARPGQGYEQYF.

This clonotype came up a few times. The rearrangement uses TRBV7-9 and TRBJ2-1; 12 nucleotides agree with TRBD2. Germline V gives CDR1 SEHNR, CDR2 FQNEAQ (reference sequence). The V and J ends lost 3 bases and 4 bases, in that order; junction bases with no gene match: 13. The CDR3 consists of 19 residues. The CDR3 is CASSFIAKLAGGLYNEQFF. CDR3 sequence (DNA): TGTGCCAGCAGCTTTATAGCCAAACTAGCGGGAGGACTTTACAATGAGCAGTTCTTC.

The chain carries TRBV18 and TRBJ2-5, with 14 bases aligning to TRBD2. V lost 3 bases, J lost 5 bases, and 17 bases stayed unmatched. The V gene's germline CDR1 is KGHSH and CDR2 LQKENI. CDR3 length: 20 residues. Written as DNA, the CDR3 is TGTGCCAGCTCACCGGTAAACACAGGGACTAGCGGGAGACGCACGGAGACCCAGTACTTC. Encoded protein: CASSPVNTGTSGRRTETQYF. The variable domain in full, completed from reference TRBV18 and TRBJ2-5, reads NAGVMQNPRHLVRRRGQEARLRCSPMKGHSHVYWYRQLPEEGLKFMVYLQKENIIDESGMPKERFSAEFPKEGPSILRIQQVVRGDSAAYFCASSPVNTGTSGRRTETQYFGPGTRLLVL.

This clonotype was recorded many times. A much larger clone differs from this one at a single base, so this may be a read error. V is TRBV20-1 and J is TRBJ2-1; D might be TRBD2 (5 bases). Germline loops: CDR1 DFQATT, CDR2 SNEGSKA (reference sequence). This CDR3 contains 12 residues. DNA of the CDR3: TGCAGGGCGCCGGACTGGAACAATGAGCAGTTCTTC. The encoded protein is CRAPDWNNEQFF.

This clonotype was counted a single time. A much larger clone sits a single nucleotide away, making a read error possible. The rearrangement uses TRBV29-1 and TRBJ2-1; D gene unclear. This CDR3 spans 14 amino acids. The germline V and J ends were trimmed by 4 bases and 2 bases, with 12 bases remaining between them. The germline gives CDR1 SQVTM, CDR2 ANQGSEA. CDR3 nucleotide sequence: TGCAGCGTTGGCAGCCGGCTTACCTACAATGAGCAGTTCTTC. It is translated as CSVGSRLTYNEQFF.

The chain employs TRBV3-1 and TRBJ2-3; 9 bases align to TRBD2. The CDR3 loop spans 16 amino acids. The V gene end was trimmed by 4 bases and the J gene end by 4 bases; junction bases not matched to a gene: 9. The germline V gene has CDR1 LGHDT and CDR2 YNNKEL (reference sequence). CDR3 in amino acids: CASSRYLAGPSDTQYF. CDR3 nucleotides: TGTGCCAGCAGCCGTTACCTAGCGGGGCCCTCAGATACGCAGTATTTT.

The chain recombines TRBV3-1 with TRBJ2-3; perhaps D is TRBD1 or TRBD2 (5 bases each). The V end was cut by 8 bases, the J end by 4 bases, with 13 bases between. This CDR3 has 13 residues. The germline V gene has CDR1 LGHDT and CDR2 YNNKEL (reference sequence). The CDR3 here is CASSPLGADTQYF. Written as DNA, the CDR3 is TGTGCCAGCTCCCCTTTGGGGGCAGATACGCAGTATTTT.

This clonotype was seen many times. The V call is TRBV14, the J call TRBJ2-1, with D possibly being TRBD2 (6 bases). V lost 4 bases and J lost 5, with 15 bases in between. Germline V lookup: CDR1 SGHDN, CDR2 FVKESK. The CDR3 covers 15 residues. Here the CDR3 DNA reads TGTGCCAGCAGCCCTAGGGACTTCCGCGACAATGAGCAGTTCTTC. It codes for CASSPRDFRDNEQFF.

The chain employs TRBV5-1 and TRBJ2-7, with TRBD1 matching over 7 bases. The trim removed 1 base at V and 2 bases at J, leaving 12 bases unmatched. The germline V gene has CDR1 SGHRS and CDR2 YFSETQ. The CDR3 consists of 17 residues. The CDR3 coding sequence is TGCGCCAGCAGCTTGCTTAAAGGAAAGACAGGGACCTACGAGCAGTACTTC. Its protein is CASSLLKGKTGTYEQYF.

The CDR3 here is CASSRSVGNTEAFF. CDR3 bases: TGTGCCAGCAGCCGATCGGTCGGGAACACTGAAGCTTTCTTT. The chain employs TRBV7-8 and TRBJ1-1; the D is unclear. Germline CDR1 is SGHVS and CDR2 is FQNEAQ. V was shortened by 5 bases and J by 1 base, with 11 bases between the two germline ends. This CDR3 spans 14 amino acids.

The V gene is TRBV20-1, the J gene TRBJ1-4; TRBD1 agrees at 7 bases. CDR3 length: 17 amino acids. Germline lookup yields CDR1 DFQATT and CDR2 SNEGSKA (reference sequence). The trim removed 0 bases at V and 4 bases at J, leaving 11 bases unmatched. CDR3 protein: CSARDRGRGSGNEKLFF. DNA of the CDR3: TGCAGTGCTAGAGATCGGGGCAGGGGGTCCGGTAATGAAAAACTGTTTTTT.

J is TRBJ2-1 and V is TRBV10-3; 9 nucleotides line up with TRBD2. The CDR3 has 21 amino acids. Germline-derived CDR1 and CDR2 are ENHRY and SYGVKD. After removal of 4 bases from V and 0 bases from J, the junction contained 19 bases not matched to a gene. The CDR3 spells CAISGPSNLTSGSFSYNEQFF. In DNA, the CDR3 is TGTGCCATCAGTGGGCCATCCAACTTGACTAGCGGCTCTTTCTCCTACAATGAGCAGTTCTTC.

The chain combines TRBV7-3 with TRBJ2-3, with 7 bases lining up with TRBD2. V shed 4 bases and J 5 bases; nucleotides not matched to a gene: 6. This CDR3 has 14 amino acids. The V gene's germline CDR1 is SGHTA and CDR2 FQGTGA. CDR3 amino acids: CASSSSGGIDTQYF. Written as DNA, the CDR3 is TGTGCCAGCAGCTCTAGCGGAGGCATAGATACGCAGTATTTT.

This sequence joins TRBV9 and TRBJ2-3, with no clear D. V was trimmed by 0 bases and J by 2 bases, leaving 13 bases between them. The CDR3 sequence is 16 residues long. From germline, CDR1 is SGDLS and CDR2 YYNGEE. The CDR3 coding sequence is TGTGCCAGCAGCGTAGAAGCCGGCCGACACACAGATACGCAGTATTTT. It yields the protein CASSVEAGRHTDTQYF.

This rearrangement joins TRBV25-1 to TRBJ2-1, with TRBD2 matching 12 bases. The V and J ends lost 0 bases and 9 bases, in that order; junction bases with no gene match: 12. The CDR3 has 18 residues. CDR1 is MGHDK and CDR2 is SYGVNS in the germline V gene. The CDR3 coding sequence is TGTGCCAGCAGTGAATATTTCGGGCTAGCGGGAGGGGTTGGTGAGCAGTTCTTC. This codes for CASSEYFGLAGGVGEQFF.

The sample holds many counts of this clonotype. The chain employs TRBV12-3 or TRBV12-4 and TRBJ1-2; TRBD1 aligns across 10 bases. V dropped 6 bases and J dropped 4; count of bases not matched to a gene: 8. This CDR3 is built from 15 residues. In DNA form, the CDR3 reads TGTGCCAGCAGACGGACAGGGGGAGCGGGCTATGGCTACACCTTC. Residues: CASRRTGGAGYGYTF.

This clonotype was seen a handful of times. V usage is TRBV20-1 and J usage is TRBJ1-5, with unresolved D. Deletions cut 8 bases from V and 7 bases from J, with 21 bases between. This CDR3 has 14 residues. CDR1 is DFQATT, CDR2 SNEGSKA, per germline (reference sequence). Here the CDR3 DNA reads TGCAGTACCCGACGAGGGAGCCCCACGCAGCCCCAGCATTTT. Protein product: CSTRRGSPTQPQHF.

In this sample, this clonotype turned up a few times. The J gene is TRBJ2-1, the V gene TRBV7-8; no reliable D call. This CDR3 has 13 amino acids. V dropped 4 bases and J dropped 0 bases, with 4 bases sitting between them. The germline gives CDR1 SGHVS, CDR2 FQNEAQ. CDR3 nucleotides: TGTGCCAGCAGCTCTTTCTCCTACAATGAGCAGTTCTTC. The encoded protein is CASSSFSYNEQFF.